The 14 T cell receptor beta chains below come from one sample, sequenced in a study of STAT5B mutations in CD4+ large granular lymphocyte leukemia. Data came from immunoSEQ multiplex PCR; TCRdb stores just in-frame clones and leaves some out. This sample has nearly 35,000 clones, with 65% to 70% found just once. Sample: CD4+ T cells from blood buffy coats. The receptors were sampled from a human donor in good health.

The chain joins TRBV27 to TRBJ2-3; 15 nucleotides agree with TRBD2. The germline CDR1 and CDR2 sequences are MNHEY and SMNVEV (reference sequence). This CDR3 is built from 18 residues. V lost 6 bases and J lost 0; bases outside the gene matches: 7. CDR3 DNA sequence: TGTGCCAGCAGACAGCCGGGACTAGCGGGGGGAAGCACAGATACGCAGTATTTT. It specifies CASRQPGLAGGSTDTQYF.

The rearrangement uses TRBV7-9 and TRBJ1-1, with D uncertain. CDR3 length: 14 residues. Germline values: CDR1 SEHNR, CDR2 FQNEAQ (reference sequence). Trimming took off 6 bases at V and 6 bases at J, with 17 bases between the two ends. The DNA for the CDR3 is TGTGCCAGCAGTACACACTTCGGAGTGCCTGAAGCTTTCTTT. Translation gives CASSTHFGVPEAFF.

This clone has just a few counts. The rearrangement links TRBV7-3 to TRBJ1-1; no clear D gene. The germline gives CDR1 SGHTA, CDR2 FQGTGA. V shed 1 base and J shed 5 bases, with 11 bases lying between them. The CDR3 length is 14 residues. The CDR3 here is CASSLRGGRTEAFF. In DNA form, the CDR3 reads TGTGCCAGCAGCTTAAGGGGAGGGAGAACTGAAGCTTTCTTT.

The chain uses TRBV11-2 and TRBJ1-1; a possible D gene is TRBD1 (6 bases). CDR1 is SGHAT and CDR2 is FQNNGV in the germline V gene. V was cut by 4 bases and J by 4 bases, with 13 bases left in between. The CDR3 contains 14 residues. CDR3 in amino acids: CASSSQGGSTEAFF. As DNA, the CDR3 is TGTGCCAGCAGCTCCCAAGGGGGGAGCACTGAAGCTTTCTTT.

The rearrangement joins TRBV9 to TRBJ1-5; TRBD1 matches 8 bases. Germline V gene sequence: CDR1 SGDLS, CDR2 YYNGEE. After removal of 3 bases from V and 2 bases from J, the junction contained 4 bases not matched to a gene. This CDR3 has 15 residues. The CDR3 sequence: CASSAGGAGNQPQHF. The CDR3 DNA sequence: TGTGCCAGCAGCGCAGGGGGCGCGGGCAATCAGCCCCAGCATTTT.

The CDR3 DNA reads as TGTGCCAGCAGCTTGGTGGGGGGGCGACGGAACACTGAAGCTTTCTTT. Its translation is CASSLVGGRRNTEAFF. The chain employs TRBV5-4 and TRBJ1-1, with D possibly being TRBD1 (6 bases). The CDR3 is 16 amino acids. In germline, CDR1 is SGHNT, CDR2 YYREEE (reference sequence). V was trimmed by 0 bases and J by 1 base, leaving 13 bases between them.

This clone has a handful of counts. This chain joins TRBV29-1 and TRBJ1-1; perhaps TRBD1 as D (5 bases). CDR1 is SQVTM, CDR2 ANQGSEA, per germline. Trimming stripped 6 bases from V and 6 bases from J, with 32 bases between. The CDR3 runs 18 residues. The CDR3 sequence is CSVFTLSGTHLRNPEAFF. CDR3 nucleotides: TGCAGCGTCTTCACACTCTCCGGGACCCATTTAAGAAACCCTGAAGCTTTCTTT.

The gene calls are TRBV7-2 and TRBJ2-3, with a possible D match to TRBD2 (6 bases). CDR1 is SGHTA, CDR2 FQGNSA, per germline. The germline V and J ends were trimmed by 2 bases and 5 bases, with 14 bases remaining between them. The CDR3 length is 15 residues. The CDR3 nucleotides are TGTGCCAGCAGCTTAATAACTAGCTGGGGAGATACGCAGTATTTT. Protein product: CASSLITSWGDTQYF.

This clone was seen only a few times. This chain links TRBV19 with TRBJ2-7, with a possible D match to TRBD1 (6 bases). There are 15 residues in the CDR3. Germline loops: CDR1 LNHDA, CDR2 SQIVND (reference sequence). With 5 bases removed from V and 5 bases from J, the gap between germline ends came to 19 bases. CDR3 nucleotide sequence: TGTGCCAGTAGTCCTATCGGGACACGGGCAAACGAGCAGTACTTC. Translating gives CASSPIGTRANEQYF.

CDR3 amino acids: CASSLSDGDYGYTF. In DNA form, the CDR3 reads TGCGCCAGCAGCTTATCGGACGGTGACTATGGCTACACCTTC. The chain couples TRBV5-1 to TRBJ1-2; D is uncertain. Germline values: CDR1 SGHRS, CDR2 YFSETQ. The V and J ends lost 2 bases and 3 bases respectively, with 11 bases between them. The CDR3 covers 14 residues.

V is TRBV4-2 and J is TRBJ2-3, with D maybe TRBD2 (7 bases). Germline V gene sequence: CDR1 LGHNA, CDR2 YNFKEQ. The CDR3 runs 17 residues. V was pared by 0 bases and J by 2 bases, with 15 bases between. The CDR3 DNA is TGTGCCAGCAGCCAAGAAGTCCGGGGGGCTTACACAGATACGCAGTATTTT. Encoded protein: CASSQEVRGAYTDTQYF.

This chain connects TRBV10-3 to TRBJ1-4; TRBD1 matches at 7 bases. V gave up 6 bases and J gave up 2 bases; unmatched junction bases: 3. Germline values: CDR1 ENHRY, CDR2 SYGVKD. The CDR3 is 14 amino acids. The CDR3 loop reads CAISRGFTNEKLFF. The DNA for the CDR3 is TGTGCCATCAGCAGGGGGTTTACTAATGAAAAACTGTTTTTT.

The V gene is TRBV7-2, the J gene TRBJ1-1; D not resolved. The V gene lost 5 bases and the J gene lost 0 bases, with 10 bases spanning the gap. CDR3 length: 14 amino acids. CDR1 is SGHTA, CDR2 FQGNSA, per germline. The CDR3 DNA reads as TGTGCCAGCAGCCCACTGGCCCTGAACACTGAAGCTTTCTTT. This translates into CASSPLALNTEAFF.

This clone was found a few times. The CDR3 loop reads CASSVASWNRETQYF. CDR3 sequence (DNA): TGTGCCAGCAGCGTAGCGAGCTGGAACCGAGAGACCCAGTACTTC. The J gene is TRBJ2-5, the V gene TRBV9; D is undetermined. This CDR3 comprises 15 residues. The germline V gene has CDR1 SGDLS and CDR2 YYNGEE. V was trimmed by 0 bases and J by 4 bases, leaving 13 bases between them.